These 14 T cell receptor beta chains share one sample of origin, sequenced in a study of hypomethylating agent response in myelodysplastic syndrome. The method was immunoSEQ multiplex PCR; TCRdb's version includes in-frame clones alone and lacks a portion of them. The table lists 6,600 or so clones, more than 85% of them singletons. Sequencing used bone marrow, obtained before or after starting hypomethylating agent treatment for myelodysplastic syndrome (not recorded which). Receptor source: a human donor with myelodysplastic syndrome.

The CDR3 coding sequence is TGTGCCATCAGCGCAGGGGGCGCCACAGATACGCAGTATTTT. Protein: CAISAGGATDTQYF. This sequence joins TRBV10-3 and TRBJ2-3; 8 bases agree with TRBD1. The V and J ends lost 6 bases and 2 bases, in that order; junction bases with no gene match: 4. The CDR3 runs 14 residues. Germline V lookup: CDR1 ENHRY, CDR2 SYGVKD.

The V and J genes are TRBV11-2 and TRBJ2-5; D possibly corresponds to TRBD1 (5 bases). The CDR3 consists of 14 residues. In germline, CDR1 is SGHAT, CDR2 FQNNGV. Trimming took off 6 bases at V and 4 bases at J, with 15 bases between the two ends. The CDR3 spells CASRPTSGLETQYF. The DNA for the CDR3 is TGTGCCAGCAGGCCCACATCAGGGCTAGAGACCCAGTACTTC.

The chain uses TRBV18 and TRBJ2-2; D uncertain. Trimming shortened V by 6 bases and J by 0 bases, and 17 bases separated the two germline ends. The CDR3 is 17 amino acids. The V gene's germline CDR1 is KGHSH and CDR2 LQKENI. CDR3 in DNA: TGTGCCAGCTCCACCCTGCAAGGCGTAACGAACACCGGGGAGCTGTTTTTT. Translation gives CASSTLQGVTNTGELFF. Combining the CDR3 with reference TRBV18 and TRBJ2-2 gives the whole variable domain NAGVMQNPRHLVRRRGQEARLRCSPMKGHSHVYWYRQLPEEGLKFMVYLQKENIIDESGMPKERFSAEFPKEGPSILRIQQVVRGDSAAYFCASSTLQGVTNTGELFFGEGSRLTVL.

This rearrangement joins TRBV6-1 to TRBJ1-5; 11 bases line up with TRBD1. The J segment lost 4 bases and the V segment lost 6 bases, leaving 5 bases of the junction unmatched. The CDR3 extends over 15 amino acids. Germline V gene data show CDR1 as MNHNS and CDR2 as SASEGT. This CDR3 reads CASSRDRGMNQPQHF. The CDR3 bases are TGTGCCAGCAGCCGGGACAGGGGGATGAATCAGCCCCAGCATTTT.

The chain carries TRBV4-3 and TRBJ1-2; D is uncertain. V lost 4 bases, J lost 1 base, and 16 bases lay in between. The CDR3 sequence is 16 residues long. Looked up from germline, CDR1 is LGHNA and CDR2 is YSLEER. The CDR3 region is CASSPQTGEFNYGYTF. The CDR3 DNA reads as TGCGCCAGCAGCCCCCAGACCGGGGAGTTTAACTATGGCTACACCTTC.

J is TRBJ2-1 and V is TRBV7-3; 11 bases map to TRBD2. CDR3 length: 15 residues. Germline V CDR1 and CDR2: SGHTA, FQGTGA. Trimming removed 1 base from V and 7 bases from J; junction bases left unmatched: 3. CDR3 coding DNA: TGTGCCAGCAGCTTAATAGCGGGGGGGAGGAATGAGCAGTTCTTC. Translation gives CASSLIAGGRNEQFF. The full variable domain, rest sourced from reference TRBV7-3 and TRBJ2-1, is GAGVSQTPSNKVTEKGKYVELRCDPISGHTALYWYRQSLGQGPEFLIYFQGTGAADDSGLPNDRFFAVRPEGSVSTLKIQRTERGDSAVYLCASSLIAGGRNEQFFGPGTRLTVL.

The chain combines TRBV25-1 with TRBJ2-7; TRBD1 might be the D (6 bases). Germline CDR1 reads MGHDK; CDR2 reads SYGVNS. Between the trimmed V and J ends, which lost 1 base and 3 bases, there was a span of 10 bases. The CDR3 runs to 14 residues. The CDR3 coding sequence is TGTGCCAGCAGTGAATCAGGGGAGATCTACGAGCAGTACTTC. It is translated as CASSESGEIYEQYF.

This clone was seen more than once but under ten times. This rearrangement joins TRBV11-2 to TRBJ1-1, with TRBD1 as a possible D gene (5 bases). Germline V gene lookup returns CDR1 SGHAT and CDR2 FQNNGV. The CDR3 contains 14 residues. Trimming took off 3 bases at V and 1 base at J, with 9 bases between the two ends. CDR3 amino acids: CASSFEGKNTEAFF. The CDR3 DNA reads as TGTGCCAGCAGCTTTGAGGGGAAGAACACTGAAGCTTTCTTT.

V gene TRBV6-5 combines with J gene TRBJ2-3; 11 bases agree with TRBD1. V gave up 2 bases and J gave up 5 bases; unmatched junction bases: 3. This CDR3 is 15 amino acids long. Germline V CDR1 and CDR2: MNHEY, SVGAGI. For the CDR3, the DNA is TGTGCCAGCAGTTACAGGACAGGGGGCTTAGATACGCAGTATTTT. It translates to CASSYRTGGLDTQYF.

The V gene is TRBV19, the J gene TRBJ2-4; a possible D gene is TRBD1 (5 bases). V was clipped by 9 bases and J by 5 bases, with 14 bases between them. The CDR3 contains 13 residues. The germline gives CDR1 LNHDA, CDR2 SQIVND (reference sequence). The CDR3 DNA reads TGTGCCAGCGCAGGGAAAGCAGAAAACATTCAGTACTTC. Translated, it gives CASAGKAENIQYF. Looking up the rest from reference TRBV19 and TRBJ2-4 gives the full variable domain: DGGITQSPKYLFRKEGQNVTLSCEQNLNHDAMYWYRQDPGQGLRLIYYSQIVNDFQKGDIAEGYSVSREKKESFPLTVTSAQKNPTAFYLCASAGKAENIQYFGAGTRLSVL.

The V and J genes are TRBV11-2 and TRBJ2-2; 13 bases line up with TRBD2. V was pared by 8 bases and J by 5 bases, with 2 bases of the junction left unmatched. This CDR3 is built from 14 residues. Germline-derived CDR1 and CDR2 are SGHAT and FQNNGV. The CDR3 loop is CASRLAGGTGELFF. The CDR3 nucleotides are TGTGCCAGCCGACTAGCGGGGGGTACCGGGGAGCTGTTTTTT.

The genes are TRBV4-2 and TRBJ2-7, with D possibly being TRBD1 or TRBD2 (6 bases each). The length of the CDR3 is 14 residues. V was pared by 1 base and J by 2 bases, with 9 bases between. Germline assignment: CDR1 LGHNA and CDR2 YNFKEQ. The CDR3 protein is CASSQGRGPYEQYF. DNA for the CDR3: TGTGCCAGCAGCCAAGGCCGGGGGCCCTACGAGCAGTACTTC.

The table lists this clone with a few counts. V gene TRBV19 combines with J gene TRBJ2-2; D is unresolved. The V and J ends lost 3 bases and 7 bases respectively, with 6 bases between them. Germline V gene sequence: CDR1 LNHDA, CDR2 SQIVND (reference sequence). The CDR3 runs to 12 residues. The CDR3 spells CASSILGGELFF. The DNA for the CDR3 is TGTGCCAGTAGTATTTTGGGCGGGGAGCTGTTTTTT.

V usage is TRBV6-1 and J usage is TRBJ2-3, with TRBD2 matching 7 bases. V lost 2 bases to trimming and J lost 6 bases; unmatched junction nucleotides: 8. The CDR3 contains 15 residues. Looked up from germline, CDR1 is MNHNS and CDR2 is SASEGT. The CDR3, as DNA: TGTGCCAGCAGTGAAAGCTTGGGGGGGGGTGATACGCAGTATTTT. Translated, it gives CASSESLGGGDTQYF.